These 13 T cell receptor beta chains share one sample of origin, sequenced in a study of early T cells in non-severe SARS-CoV-2 infection. One entry per CDR3 protein, called by TCRdb with MiXCR from the 5' RACE reads. The sample consists of some 56,000 distinct CDR3 sequences, over 9.5% of them appearing once. The material sequenced was whole blood. The receptors originated from an adult who was a healthcare worker with PCR-confirmed SARS-CoV-2 infection or an uninfected control (not recorded which).

This clonotype showed up many times. The V gene is TRBV5-6, the J gene TRBJ2-2; TRBD1 is a possible D gene (6 bases). Germline CDR1 SGHDT, CDR2 YYEEEE. This CDR3 has 15 amino acids. V dropped 4 bases and J dropped 4 bases, with 14 bases sitting between them. The CDR3 sequence: CASSTKQQGTGELFF. The CDR3 coding sequence is TGTGCCAGCAGCACAAAGCAACAGGGCACCGGGGAGCTGTTTTTT.

This clonotype was detected a few times. The chain joins TRBV19 to TRBJ2-7, with D possibly being TRBD2 (5 bases). The CDR3 sequence is 13 residues long. Germline V gene sequence: CDR1 LNHDA, CDR2 SQIVND (reference sequence). Trimming removed 7 bases at V and 2 bases at J, with 12 bases between. The CDR3 DNA is TGTGCCAGTACCGCGGGTGAGACCTACGAGCAGTACTTC. Amino acid sequence: CASTAGETYEQYF.

In DNA form, the CDR3 reads TGTGCCAGCAGACTACAGGGTTACGCCGGGGAGCTGTTTTTT. This codes for CASRLQGYAGELFF. The genes are TRBV6-5 and TRBJ2-2, with D tentatively TRBD1 (6 bases). V shed 6 bases and J shed 6 bases, with 14 bases lying between them. CDR3 length: 14 residues. Germline V lookup: CDR1 MNHEY, CDR2 SVGAGI.

This clonotype was recorded many times. CDR3: CASSLDGLRGAEAFF. As DNA, the CDR3 is TGTGCCAGCAGTTTAGACGGTTTGCGGGGCGCTGAAGCTTTCTTT. The chain links TRBV12-3 or TRBV12-4 to TRBJ1-1, with D possibly being TRBD1 (5 bases). Trimming pared 1 base from V and 6 bases from J, leaving 15 bases between. CDR3 length: 15 amino acids.

This clonotype came up many times. The V and J genes are TRBV2 and TRBJ1-5, with unresolved D. V lost 7 bases and J lost 2, with 9 bases in between. The CDR3 length is 13 residues. Germline V gives CDR1 SNHLY, CDR2 FYNNEI. The CDR3 reads CASKGDGNQPQHF. CDR3 coding DNA: TGTGCCAGCAAGGGTGATGGCAATCAGCCCCAGCATTTT.

This clonotype appeared a few times. The V gene is TRBV11-2, the J gene TRBJ1-1; maybe TRBD1 (5 bases). The V gene lost 0 bases and the J gene lost 3 bases, with 11 bases spanning the gap. CDR3 length: 15 residues. The germline V gene encodes CDR1 SGHAT and CDR2 FQNNGV. This CDR3 reads CASSLDGQGDTEAFF. The CDR3 DNA sequence: TGTGCCAGCAGCTTAGATGGGCAGGGCGACACTGAAGCTTTCTTT.

This clonotype was observed many times. CDR3 sequence reads: CASSFGYEQFF. CDR3 bases: TGCGCCAGCAGCTTTGGTTATGAGCAGTTCTTC. The V call is TRBV5-1, the J call TRBJ2-1; D unresolved. The V and J ends lost 2 bases and 8 bases respectively, with 5 bases between them. Germline-derived CDR1 and CDR2 are SGHRS and YFSETQ. CDR3 size: 11 residues.

This chain uses TRBV9 with TRBJ2-1; D unresolved. V gave up 3 bases and J gave up 8 bases, with 15 bases separating them. Germline loops: CDR1 SGDLS, CDR2 YYNGEE. This CDR3 contains 14 residues. As DNA, the CDR3 is TGTGCCAGCAGCGCCACGCTAGTAAGGCATGAGCAGTTCTTC. It specifies CASSATLVRHEQFF.

The chain employs TRBV20-1 and TRBJ2-3; no clear D gene. Germline V CDR1 and CDR2: DFQATT, SNEGSKA (reference sequence). Trimming removed 3 bases from V and 2 bases from J, with 0 bases in between. The CDR3 runs 10 residues. The CDR3 bases are TGCAGTGCTAGCACAGATACGCAGTATTTT. Protein: CSASTDTQYF.

The chain joins TRBV4-3 to TRBJ1-1; D is undetermined. V lost 1 base, J lost 0 bases, and 9 bases lay in between. CDR3 size: 15 residues. The germline gives CDR1 LGHNA, CDR2 YSLEER. CDR3 coding DNA: TGCGCCAGCAGCCAAGTAACGGAGATGAACACTGAAGCTTTCTTT. Translated, it gives CASSQVTEMNTEAFF.

This clonotype was seen a few times. V gene TRBV20-1 combines with J gene TRBJ2-7, with TRBD2 identical over 9 bases. The germline V gene has CDR1 DFQATT and CDR2 SNEGSKA (reference sequence). This CDR3 comprises 14 residues. With V trimmed by 3 bases and J by 3 bases, 6 bases remained unmatched. CDR3 residues: CSASGGLAYYEQYF. CDR3 DNA sequence: TGCAGTGCTAGTGGGGGACTAGCTTACTACGAGCAGTACTTC.

This clonotype has at least ten counts. The CDR3 region has the DNA TGTGCCAGCAGACCCGCCCTAGCGGGCCTCGGTCAGGAGCAGTACTTC. This encodes CASRPALAGLGQEQYF. The chain is built from TRBV6-5 and TRBJ2-7; 8 bases map to TRBD2. V was pared by 6 bases and J by 7 bases, with 17 bases of the junction left unmatched. There are 16 residues in the CDR3. Germline loops: CDR1 MNHEY, CDR2 SVGAGI.

This clonotype has a count of ten or more. The chain has TRBV20-1 and TRBJ2-4, with D perhaps assigned TRBD1 or TRBD2 (5 bases each). This CDR3 spans 17 amino acids. V lost 2 bases and J lost 0, with 17 bases in between. The germline gives CDR1 DFQATT, CDR2 SNEGSKA (reference sequence). CDR3 region: CSARMSSAGTAKNIQYF. CDR3 coding DNA: TGCAGTGCTAGAATGTCGTCGGCAGGGACAGCCAAAAACATTCAGTACTTC.